These 29 T cell receptor beta chains share one sample of origin, sequenced in a study of T cell responses to AZD1222 COVID-19 vaccine. Profiling relied on immunoSEQ multiplex PCR, and the TCRdb table lists in-frame clones only, not all of them. Among about 120,000 clones listed, approximately 91% were seen once. The specimen was peripheral blood, collected on day 0 of AZD1222 vaccination. Source of these receptors: an adult in good health.

This chain connects TRBV6-5 to TRBJ2-3, with D perhaps matching TRBD2 (5 bases). CDR1 and CDR2 (germline): MNHEY, SVGAGI. V was shortened by 7 bases and J by 2 bases, with 13 bases between the two germline ends. The CDR3 extends over 14 amino acids. The CDR3 is CASTTRANTDTQYF. CDR3 sequence (DNA): TGTGCCAGCACTACGCGGGCGAACACAGATACGCAGTATTTT.

This chain joins TRBV2 and TRBJ2-5; TRBD2 matches 7 bases. There are 14 residues in the CDR3. Germline lookup yields CDR1 SNHLY and CDR2 FYNNEI. V shed 5 bases and J 2 bases; nucleotides not matched to a gene: 5. The CDR3 DNA reads TGTGCCAGCAGTAAGGGAGGGGCTCAAGAGACCCAGTACTTC. Residues: CASSKGGAQETQYF.

This chain links TRBV28 with TRBJ2-3; D gene unclear. From germline, CDR1 is MDHEN and CDR2 SYDVKM. This CDR3 comprises 16 residues. With 3 bases removed from V and 0 bases from J, the gap between germline ends came to 13 bases. The CDR3 nucleotides are TGTGCCAGCAGTTTTTTTAGGACCGGGAGCACAGATACGCAGTATTTT. It encodes CASSFFRTGSTDTQYF.

V is TRBV3-1 (or the pseudogene TRBV3-2) and J is TRBJ1-3; D unresolved. The germline V gene encodes CDR1 LGHDT and CDR2 YNNKEL (reference sequence). The V and J ends lost 1 base and 8 bases respectively, with 6 bases between them. This CDR3 has 12 amino acids. The CDR3 nucleotides read TGTGCCAGCAGCCAAGTTCAGGACACCATATATTTT. Its translation: CASSQVQDTIYF.

The chain combines TRBV12-3 or TRBV12-4 with TRBJ2-3; D is unresolved. V was cut by 6 bases and J by 6 bases, with 7 bases left in between. This CDR3 has 11 amino acids. The CDR3 protein is CASRGSDTQYF. For the CDR3, the DNA is TGTGCCAGCAGGGGTTCGGATACGCAGTATTTT.

The sample holds a few counts of this clone. The V call is TRBV6-5, the J call TRBJ1-2, with D perhaps matching TRBD1 (6 bases). This CDR3 comprises 11 residues. Germline V gene lookup returns CDR1 MNHEY and CDR2 SVGAGI. Trimming shortened V by 5 bases and J by 8 bases, and 9 bases separated the two germline ends. Here the CDR3 reads CASSLQGGYTF. CDR3 DNA: TGTGCCAGCAGTCTACAGGGAGGCTACACCTTC.

This chain connects TRBV10-3 to TRBJ1-1; 7 bases fit TRBD1. The CDR3 spans 14 residues. From germline, CDR1 is ENHRY and CDR2 SYGVKD. V was pared by 6 bases and J by 2 bases, with 6 bases of the junction left unmatched. The CDR3 protein is CAIRSGQRNTEAFF. DNA of the CDR3: TGTGCCATCAGGTCGGGACAGCGCAACACTGAAGCTTTCTTT.

This clone has just a few counts. The genes are TRBV10-2 and TRBJ1-3; tentatively, D is TRBD1 (5 bases). In germline, CDR1 is WSHSY, CDR2 SAAADI. The CDR3 runs to 16 residues. Trimming left V 6 bases short and J 0 bases short, with 15 bases between. In DNA, the CDR3 is TGCGCCAGCAGCACAATAGGGGCAGTCTCTGGAAACACCATATATTTT. It yields the protein CASSTIGAVSGNTIYF.

This clone was counted a single time. The CDR3 DNA reads TGTGCCAGCAGCCTAGACAGGGTATTCACAGATACGCAGTATTTT. This codes for CASSLDRVFTDTQYF. The V and J genes are TRBV28 and TRBJ2-3, with 7 bases that match TRBD1. The CDR3 runs to 15 residues. Germline CDR1 reads MDHEN; CDR2 reads SYDVKM. The V gene end was trimmed by 6 bases and the J gene end by 2 bases; junction bases not matched to a gene: 8.

The table lists this clone with a count of one. The V gene is TRBV27, the J gene TRBJ1-6; D is possibly TRBD1 (6 bases). This CDR3 region has 14 residues. Per the germline V gene, CDR1 is MNHEY and CDR2 is SMNVEV (reference sequence). With 4 bases removed from V and 6 bases from J, the gap between germline ends came to 10 bases. Written as DNA, the CDR3 is TGTGCCAGCAGTTCGCGGACAGCTAATTCACCCCTCCACTTT. It yields the protein CASSSRTANSPLHF.

The chain carries TRBV21-1 and TRBJ1-1. TRBV21-1 is classified as a pseudogene. The CDR3 loop spans 15 amino acids. CDR3 sequence (DNA): TGTGCCAGCAGCGGACGGCACGCTCGGAACACTGAAGCTTTCTTT. The encoded protein is CASSGRHARNTEAFF.

The count of this clone is one. V is TRBV15 and J is TRBJ1-3; D not certain. The CDR3 totals 15 residues. Germline assignment: CDR1 LNHNV and CDR2 YYDKDF (reference sequence). V dropped 1 base and J dropped 4 bases, with 11 bases sitting between them. As DNA, the CDR3 is TGTGCCACCAGCAGAGCCGGAGGATCCGGAAACACCATATATTTT. Protein: CATSRAGGSGNTIYF.

This clone was picked up one time. This chain joins TRBV9 and TRBJ2-3; D uncertain. In germline, CDR1 is SGDLS, CDR2 YYNGEE. The CDR3 totals 14 residues. Trimming shortened V by 0 bases and J by 2 bases, and 7 bases separated the two germline ends. In DNA form, the CDR3 reads TGTGCCAGCAGCGTAGGCGCAGCCACAGATACGCAGTATTTT. Amino acids: CASSVGAATDTQYF.

The rearrangement joins TRBV15 to TRBJ2-3; TRBD2 matches 7 bases. Germline CDR1 is LNHNV and CDR2 is YYDKDF (reference sequence). CDR3 length equals 19 residues. Germline trimming cut 1 base from V and 0 bases from J; bases unmatched to any gene: 13. CDR3 residues: CATSRVRARGSGSTDTQYF. In DNA, the CDR3 is TGTGCCACCAGCAGAGTACGGGCTCGCGGGAGCGGGAGCACAGATACGCAGTATTTT.

The chain carries TRBV3-1 (or the pseudogene TRBV3-2) and TRBJ1-5; D is perhaps TRBD1 (5 bases). CDR3 size: 14 residues. Germline CDR1 LGHDT, CDR2 YNNKEL (reference sequence). With 4 bases removed from V and 0 bases from J, the gap between germline ends came to 7 bases. The CDR3 spells CASSPGTSNQPQHF. The CDR3, as DNA: TGTGCCAGCAGCCCCGGGACTAGCAATCAGCCCCAGCATTTT.

The rearrangement joins TRBV19 to TRBJ1-6; 9 nucleotides align to TRBD1. Trimming at V came to 4 bases and at J to 10 bases, leaving 8 bases not matched to a gene. Germline lookup yields CDR1 LNHDA and CDR2 SQIVND (reference sequence). The CDR3 consists of 15 residues. CDR3 sequence reads: CASSTRTGANSPLHF. The CDR3 bases are TGTGCCAGTAGTACTCGGACAGGGGCGAACTCACCCCTCCACTTT. Together with reference TRBV19 and TRBJ1-6, the CDR3 gives the full variable domain: DGGITQSPKYLFRKEGQNVTLSCEQNLNHDAMYWYRQDPGQGLRLIYYSQIVNDFQKGDIAEGYSVSREKKESFPLTVTSAQKNPTAFYLCASSTRTGANSPLHFGNGTRLTVT.

The J gene is TRBJ2-7, the V gene TRBV2; TRBD1 matches at 7 bases. The germline CDR1 and CDR2 sequences are SNHLY and FYNNEI. The CDR3 covers 17 residues. The ends lost 5 bases at V and 2 bases at J; junction bases unmatched: 15. CDR3: CASSQSFTGQKPYEQYF. The CDR3 DNA follows: TGTGCCAGCAGTCAAAGCTTTACGGGACAGAAACCCTACGAGCAGTACTTC.

This chain uses TRBV19 with TRBJ2-2, with 8 bases that match TRBD1. Germline trimming cut 3 bases from V and 6 bases from J; bases unmatched to any gene: 3. The CDR3 runs 14 residues. Germline V lookup: CDR1 LNHDA, CDR2 SQIVND (reference sequence). CDR3 sequence reads: CASSISDRAGELFF. The CDR3 coding sequence is TGTGCCAGTAGTATCTCGGACAGGGCCGGGGAGCTGTTTTTT.

A few counts support this clone. The V gene is TRBV19, the J gene TRBJ1-4; maybe TRBD1 (5 bases). Trimming took off 3 bases at V and 5 bases at J, with 10 bases between the two ends. The length of the CDR3 is 14 residues. Germline values: CDR1 LNHDA, CDR2 SQIVND (reference sequence). The chain's CDR3 is CASSIRGANEKLFF. The CDR3 DNA follows: TGTGCCAGTAGTATCCGTGGGGCCAATGAAAAACTGTTTTTT.

This clone was observed once. This sequence joins TRBV2 and TRBJ1-5; the D is unclear. Germline CDR1 is SNHLY and CDR2 is FYNNEI. V was trimmed by 7 bases and J by 2 bases, leaving 12 bases between them. CDR3 length equals 14 residues. CDR3 region: CASNVIGGNQPQHF. DNA for the CDR3: TGTGCCAGCAACGTAATCGGTGGCAATCAGCCCCAGCATTTT.

This chain links TRBV3-1 (or the pseudogene TRBV3-2) with TRBJ2-1; TRBD2 is a possible D gene (6 bases). Trimming cost V 4 bases and J 3 bases, with 10 bases left between them. Germline values: CDR1 LGHDT, CDR2 YNNKEL (reference sequence). This CDR3 is built from 14 residues. CDR3 DNA sequence: TGTGCCAGCAGCCCGACTAGATTCTACAATGAGCAGTTCTTC. Its protein product is CASSPTRFYNEQFF.

This clone was picked up one time. V gene TRBV2 combines with J gene TRBJ2-1, with a tentative D call TRBD1 (6 bases). Trimming left V 6 bases short and J 7 bases short, with 13 bases between. Germline V CDR1 and CDR2: SNHLY, FYNNEI. The CDR3 is 13 amino acids. This chain's CDR3 is CASRWQGWNEQFF. For the CDR3, the DNA is TGTGCCAGCAGGTGGCAGGGGTGGAATGAGCAGTTCTTC.

This sequence joins TRBV7-8 and TRBJ2-5; 7 nucleotides align to TRBD1. This CDR3 is 14 amino acids long. V gave up 5 bases and J gave up 1 base; unmatched junction bases: 4. Germline V CDR1 and CDR2: SGHVS, FQNEAQ. CDR3 in DNA: TGTGCCAGCAGCACCCGACAGGGCCAAGAGACCCAGTACTTC. Translating it yields CASSTRQGQETQYF. Using reference TRBV7-8 and TRBJ2-5 for the parts outside the CDR3, the full variable domain is GAGVSQSPRYKVAKRGQDVALRCDPISGHVSLFWYQQALGQGPEFLTYFQNEAQLDKSGLPSDRFFAERPEGSVSTLKIQRTQQEDSAVYLCASSTRQGQETQYFGPGTRLLVL.

This chain connects TRBV5-1 to TRBJ2-1; D may be TRBD1 or TRBD2 (5 bases each). The V gene lost 2 bases and the J gene lost 1 base, with 10 bases spanning the gap. Germline CDR1 SGHRS, CDR2 YFSETQ. The CDR3 is 15 residues long. CDR3 DNA sequence: TGCGCCAGCAGCTTTGGGGGAGCTTCCTACAATGAGCAGTTCTTC. Translating gives CASSFGGASYNEQFF.

The genes are TRBV7-8 and TRBJ2-7; tentative D call: TRBD1 (6 bases). Trimming took off 8 bases at V and 4 bases at J, with 18 bases between the two ends. Germline-derived CDR1 and CDR2 are SGHVS and FQNEAQ. The CDR3 consists of 14 residues. CDR3 sequence: CASARGGWVYEQYF. In DNA, the CDR3 is TGTGCCAGCGCTAGAGGGGGATGGGTTTACGAGCAGTACTTC. Together with reference TRBV7-8 and TRBJ2-7, the CDR3 gives the full variable domain: GAGVSQSPRYKVAKRGQDVALRCDPISGHVSLFWYQQALGQGPEFLTYFQNEAQLDKSGLPSDRFFAERPEGSVSTLKIQRTQQEDSAVYLCASARGGWVYEQYFGPGTRLTVT.

The chain uses TRBV28 and TRBJ2-1, with TRBD2 matching 9 bases. CDR3 length equals 16 residues. Germline assignment: CDR1 MDHEN and CDR2 SYDVKM. V dropped 6 bases and J dropped 6; count of bases not matched to a gene: 12. This chain's CDR3 is CASSRFSGSSPNEQFF. In DNA form, the CDR3 reads TGTGCCAGCAGCAGATTTAGCGGGAGCTCTCCCAATGAGCAGTTCTTC.

This clone appeared a single time. J is TRBJ1-3 and V is TRBV7-9, with no clear D. Trimming stripped 2 bases from V and 6 bases from J, with 8 bases between. This CDR3 has 13 residues. Per germline, CDR1 SEHNR and CDR2 FQNEAQ (reference sequence). In nucleotides, the CDR3 is TGTGCCAGCAGCTTATGGTTGAAAAACACCATATATTTT. Its translation is CASSLWLKNTIYF.

The chain couples TRBV24-1 to TRBJ2-1; D possibly corresponds to TRBD1 (6 bases). CDR3 length equals 13 residues. CDR1 KGHDR and CDR2 SFDVKD come from the germline V gene. Between the trimmed V and J ends, which lost 12 bases and 7 bases, there was a span of 18 bases. CDR3 in amino acids: CASSTGSWNEQFF. The CDR3 DNA is TGTGCCTCAAGCACAGGGTCGTGGAATGAGCAGTTCTTC.

Only one count was recorded for this clone. V usage is TRBV7-8 and J usage is TRBJ2-5; perhaps TRBD2 as D (5 bases). Germline CDR1 is SGHVS and CDR2 is FQNEAQ. Trimming shortened V by 2 bases and J by 2 bases, and 9 bases separated the two germline ends. The CDR3 runs 14 residues. The CDR3 region is CASSLMGGQETQYF. DNA of the CDR3: TGTGCCAGCAGCTTAATGGGCGGGCAAGAGACCCAGTACTTC.